These 28 T cell receptor beta chains were all obtained from the same sample, sequenced in a study of cytomegalovirus exposure and HLA in healthy donors. The PCR ran on 60 Vbeta and 13 Jbeta primers. Repertoires were generated with immunoSEQ multiplex PCR, while TCRdb's copy carries only in-frame clones and drops some. This sample has approximately 140,000 clones, with about 78% found just once. Sequences were obtained from PBMCs. The source of these receptors is a male donor in good health and CMV-seronegative.

This clone was seen a handful of times. V usage is TRBV6-5 and J usage is TRBJ1-2; possible D gene TRBD1, 6 bases. The CDR3 length is 12 residues. Per germline, CDR1 MNHEY and CDR2 SVGAGI. Trimming shortened V by 6 bases and J by 4 bases, and 9 bases separated the two germline ends. In nucleotides, the CDR3 is TGTGCCAGCAGGTCACAGGGCTATGGCTACACCTTC. Translated: CASRSQGYGYTF.

The chain carries TRBV10-2 and TRBJ1-5, with 10 bases lining up with TRBD1. This CDR3 contains 13 residues. The germline gives CDR1 WSHSY, CDR2 SAAADI. Losses at the gene ends were 5 bases for V and 9 bases for J; bases not matched to a gene: 4. In DNA form, the CDR3 reads TGCGCCAGCAGTCCGGGACAGGGGTTGCCCCAGCATTTT. As protein: CASSPGQGLPQHF.

The J gene is TRBJ1-5, the V gene TRBV5-1; a weak D match, TRBD1 (6 bases). Germline CDR1 SGHRS, CDR2 YFSETQ. The CDR3 covers 17 residues. The V end lost 4 bases, the J end lost 7 bases, and 24 bases lay between the germline ends. The CDR3 sequence: CASSPGMGAEMGQPQHF. In nucleotides, the CDR3 is TGCGCCAGCAGCCCCGGGATGGGGGCAGAGATGGGACAGCCCCAGCATTTT.

V gene TRBV10-1 combines with J gene TRBJ2-7; 7 nucleotides match TRBD2. J was trimmed by 6 bases and V by 4 bases; bases with no gene match: 12. Germline CDR1 is WNHNN and CDR2 is SYGVQD (reference sequence). The CDR3 has 15 amino acids. In nucleotides, the CDR3 is TGCGCCAGCAGTGTGAGCGGGGCCACCCCCCCCGAGCAGTACTTC. Its protein product is CASSVSGATPPEQYF.

Worth noting for this clone: At one end, the junction sequence differs from germline, possibly due to a read error. The V gene is TRBV7-9, the J gene TRBJ2-7; D is possibly TRBD1 (6 bases). This CDR3 is built from 15 residues. From germline, CDR1 is SEHNR and CDR2 FQNEAQ (reference sequence). The CDR3 loop reads CSSSSTDRSSYEQYF. The CDR3 bases are TGTTCCAGCAGCTCTACTGACAGGAGCTCCTACGAGCAGTACTTC.

The V call is TRBV4-3, the J call TRBJ2-5, with D tentatively TRBD2 (7 bases). The germline V gene encodes CDR1 LGHNA and CDR2 YSLEER. The germline V and J ends were trimmed by 5 bases and 3 bases, with 25 bases remaining between them. This CDR3 has 18 amino acids. The CDR3 here is CASSSHRGGGGREETQYF. CDR3 nucleotides: TGCGCCAGCAGCTCCCACCGCGGGGGCGGGGGACGAGAAGAGACCCAGTACTTC.

The chain couples TRBV19 to TRBJ1-3; maybe TRBD1 (6 bases). The ends were cut back, 6 bases at V and 1 base at J, with 13 bases in the middle. CDR3 size: 15 residues. Germline V gives CDR1 LNHDA, CDR2 SQIVND (reference sequence). The DNA for the CDR3 is TGTGCCAGTAGAGGACAGCTGCTTTCTGGAAACACCATATATTTT. Translation gives CASRGQLLSGNTIYF.

V gene TRBV7-8 combines with J gene TRBJ2-7; TRBD2 matches at 10 bases. V shed 2 bases and J 5 bases; nucleotides not matched to a gene: 6. CDR3 size: 15 residues. Germline V gives CDR1 SGHVS, CDR2 FQNEAQ. CDR3 nucleotide sequence: TGTGCCAGCAGCTTATCCGGGACTAGCGTTCACGAGCAGTACTTC. Translation: CASSLSGTSVHEQYF.

The V call is TRBV27, the J call TRBJ1-5, with 8 bases matching TRBD1. CDR3 length equals 15 residues. Per the germline V gene, CDR1 is MNHEY and CDR2 is SMNVEV (reference sequence). After removal of 0 bases from V and 7 bases from J, the junction contained 5 bases not matched to a gene. In DNA form, the CDR3 reads TGTGCCAGCAGTTTATCCTGGACAGGGAGGCAGCCCCAGCATTTT. Amino acids: CASSLSWTGRQPQHF.

This clone was counted only a few times. The chain is built from TRBV2 and TRBJ2-3; 7 bases align to TRBD2. The germline V gene has CDR1 SNHLY and CDR2 FYNNEI. Losses at the gene ends were 4 bases for V and 5 bases for J; bases not matched to a gene: 9. The length of the CDR3 is 15 residues. In DNA form, the CDR3 reads TGTGCCAGCAGTGTGGTCCCGACGGGGGGAGATACGCAGTATTTT. Protein sequence: CASSVVPTGGDTQYF. Full variable domain (outside the CDR3, taken from reference TRBV2 and TRBJ2-3): EPEVTQTPSHQVTQMGQEVILRCVPISNHLYFYWYRQILGQKVEFLVSFYNNEISEKSEIFDDQFSVERPDGSNFTLKIRSTKLEDSAMYFCASSVVPTGGDTQYFGPGTRLTVL.

V usage is TRBV7-8 and J usage is TRBJ1-2, with 10 bases aligning to TRBD1. Germline CDR1 is SGHVS and CDR2 is FQNEAQ. This CDR3 is 16 amino acids long. Unmatched junction bases numbered 10, after V lost 1 base and J lost 8 bases. The CDR3 loop reads CASSLVFGTGDGGYTF. The CDR3 DNA reads as TGTGCCAGCAGCTTAGTTTTCGGGACAGGGGACGGAGGCTACACCTTC.

The rearrangement uses TRBV10-1 and TRBJ2-5; TRBD2 agrees at 11 bases. Near its end, the DNA agrees better with TRBJ2-7, so the J call may be wrong. CDR1 and CDR2 (germline): WNHNN, SYGVQD (reference sequence). This CDR3 contains 17 residues. The CDR3 sequence: CASSEYTSGGPSYEQYF. CDR3 sequence (DNA): TGCGCCAGCAGTGAGTATACTAGCGGGGGCCCCTCCTACGAGCAGTACTTC.

The chain carries TRBV19 and TRBJ2-1; perhaps TRBD1 as D (6 bases). Trimming shortened V by 5 bases and J by 8 bases, and 22 bases separated the two germline ends. CDR3 length equals 16 residues. Germline-derived CDR1 and CDR2 are LNHDA and SQIVND (reference sequence). CDR3 protein: CASSSYRVTGGHEQFF. CDR3 DNA sequence: TGTGCCAGTAGTTCCTACAGGGTGACAGGCGGGCATGAGCAGTTCTTC.

The chain links TRBV30 to TRBJ2-5; 8 nucleotides match TRBD2. Germline assignment: CDR1 GTSNPN and CDR2 SVGIG (reference sequence). The V and J ends lost 3 bases and 5 bases, in that order; junction bases with no gene match: 11. This CDR3 region has 15 residues. DNA for the CDR3: TGTGCCTGGAGGCCCCTAGCGGGCCTGAGGGAGACCCAGTACTTC. Its protein is CAWRPLAGLRETQYF. Looking up the rest from reference TRBV30 and TRBJ2-5 gives the full variable domain: SQTIHQWPATLVQPVGSPLSLECTVEGTSNPNLYWYRQAAGRGLQLLFYSVGIGQISSEVPQNLSASRPQDRQFILSSKKLLLSDSGFYLCAWRPLAGLRETQYFGPGTRLLVL.

The genes are TRBV9 and TRBJ2-1; TRBD2 matches at 7 bases. The trim removed 8 bases at V and 5 bases at J, leaving 10 bases unmatched. This CDR3 is built from 14 residues. From germline, CDR1 is SGDLS and CDR2 YYNGEE. The CDR3, as DNA: TGTGCCAGTACGGGACTACAAGAAAACAATGAGCAGTTCTTC. As protein: CASTGLQENNEQFF.

This sequence joins TRBV6-6 and TRBJ1-1, with 10 bases matching TRBD1. Trimming cost V 6 bases and J 5 bases; bases outside gene matches: 12. The CDR3 length is 16 residues. Germline V gene lookup returns CDR1 MNHNY and CDR2 SVGAGI (reference sequence). Written as DNA, the CDR3 is TGTGCCAGCAGACGGACAGGGGGAATAATAAATACTGAAGCTTTCTTT. Encoded protein: CASRRTGGIINTEAFF.

The J gene is TRBJ2-5, the V gene TRBV29-1; D may be TRBD2 (5 bases). The V gene lost 0 bases and the J gene lost 2 bases, with 10 bases spanning the gap. This CDR3 is built from 14 residues. Germline V gene lookup returns CDR1 SQVTM and CDR2 ANQGSEA. CDR3 in DNA: TGCAGCGTTGAAGATCTTACGGGACAAGAGACCCAGTACTTC. Its translation is CSVEDLTGQETQYF.

The chain joins TRBV10-3 to TRBJ2-3, with D possibly being TRBD2 (5 bases). Germline V lookup: CDR1 ENHRY, CDR2 SYGVKD. Between the trimmed V and J ends, which lost 2 bases and 5 bases, there was a span of 11 bases. This CDR3 spans 14 amino acids. CDR3 sequence: CAISEVASGDTQYF. The CDR3 DNA reads TGTGCCATCAGTGAGGTAGCGTCCGGAGATACGCAGTATTTT.

Concerning this clone itself: One end of the junction fails to match germline, which may point to a read error. This chain joins TRBV7-7 and TRBJ2-5; maybe TRBD1 (5 bases). Germline CDR1 and CDR2: SSHAT and FNYEAQ (reference sequence). The length of the CDR3 is 12 residues. The CDR3 reads CASSQGGETQYF. In nucleotides, the CDR3 is TGTGCTAGCAGCCAGGGCGGAGAGACCCAGTACTTC.

The sample holds many counts of this clone. The chain recombines TRBV7-9 with TRBJ2-3; D is possibly TRBD1 (5 bases). This CDR3 has 13 residues. CDR1 and CDR2 from the germline V gene are SEHNR and FQNEAQ (reference sequence). V was cut by 8 bases and J by 3 bases, with 12 bases left in between. CDR3 DNA: TGTGCCAGCTTGCAGGGTGGTACAGATACGCAGTATTTT. Translation gives CASLQGGTDTQYF.

The V call is TRBV4-3, the J call TRBJ2-7, with D possibly matching TRBD2 (6 bases). This CDR3 comprises 15 residues. Deletions cut 0 bases from V and 5 bases from J, with 14 bases between. The germline V gene encodes CDR1 LGHNA and CDR2 YSLEER. The CDR3 sequence is CASSQDDRLANEQYF. DNA of the CDR3: TGCGCCAGCAGCCAAGATGATAGGCTAGCGAACGAGCAGTACTTC.

The chain uses TRBV5-1 and TRBJ1-2; D gene ambiguous. The V end lost 5 bases, the J end lost 2 bases, and 7 bases lay between the germline ends. This CDR3 spans 12 amino acids. Germline V gene data show CDR1 as SGHRS and CDR2 as YFSETQ. The CDR3 bases are TGCGCCAGCAGTACGCAGAACTATGGCTACACCTTC. Translated, it gives CASSTQNYGYTF.

This chain uses TRBV5-4 with TRBJ1-2, with TRBD1 identical over 10 bases. V dropped 2 bases and J dropped 7; count of bases not matched to a gene: 8. Germline CDR1 SGHNT, CDR2 YYREEE (reference sequence). The CDR3 extends over 15 amino acids. The CDR3 here is CASSFMDRGFTGYTF. CDR3 nucleotides: TGTGCCAGCAGCTTTATGGACAGGGGGTTCACTGGCTACACCTTC.

This clone was seen a single time. The chain joins TRBV5-1 to TRBJ2-4; the D is unclear. Trimming pared 3 bases from V and 1 base from J, leaving 11 bases between. This CDR3 contains 15 residues. The germline V gene encodes CDR1 SGHRS and CDR2 YFSETQ. The CDR3 coding sequence is TGCGCCAGCAGCTACAGTTCCTTCGCCAAAAACATTCAGTACTTC. The encoded protein is CASSYSSFAKNIQYF.

The table lists this clone with a count of one. CDR3 residues: CASSSDRLNYGYTF. The CDR3 DNA is TGTGCCAGCAGCTCGGACAGGCTCAACTATGGCTACACCTTC. The chain recombines TRBV27 with TRBJ1-2, with 7 bases matching TRBD1. Germline lookup yields CDR1 MNHEY and CDR2 SMNVEV (reference sequence). There are 14 residues in the CDR3. Trimming took 6 bases from V and 2 from J; bases not matched to a gene: 6.

This chain joins TRBV6-5 and TRBJ2-7; TRBD1 matches 9 bases. This CDR3 is built from 15 residues. CDR1 is MNHEY and CDR2 is SVGAGI in the germline V gene. J was trimmed by 2 bases and V by 6 bases; bases with no gene match: 8. This CDR3 is CASRGQGGVAYEQYF. CDR3 nucleotides: TGTGCCAGCAGGGGACAGGGAGGGGTAGCCTACGAGCAGTACTTC.

This chain uses TRBV14 with TRBJ2-5; 10 bases fit TRBD2. J gave up 3 bases and V 2 bases, and 12 bases lay outside the gene matches. CDR1 and CDR2 (germline): SGHDN, FVKESK. This CDR3 has 18 amino acids. The CDR3 DNA sequence: TGTGCCAGCAGCCAATTATACCGCCTAGCGGGGGAGAAAGAGACCCAGTACTTC. Translating gives CASSQLYRLAGEKETQYF.

This clone was detected only once. CDR3 coding DNA: TGTGCCAGCAGTCTTCGGATCAGGGGGCACGAGCAGTACTTC. It yields the protein CASSLRIRGHEQYF. This chain connects TRBV6-5 to TRBJ2-7; 8 bases line up with TRBD1. Germline CDR1 MNHEY, CDR2 SVGAGI. The length of the CDR3 is 14 residues. V lost 5 bases, J lost 5 bases, and 8 bases stayed unmatched.